These T cell receptor beta chains were read from a single sample in a study of blood T cell repertoires in COVID-19. Generated by immunoSEQ multiplex PCR, the TCRdb table keeps only in-frame clones and is missing some. In the table there are 70,000 to 85,000 clones, around 88% of which are singletons. Sequencing used peripheral blood. The receptor set was obtained from an older man with active or convalescent COVID-19. Each CDR3 is given with its conserved first and last residue. A D gene is named only where the DNA matches it firmly. Clone size is not always given. Where it is, it says once, few, many or a class for expanded clones.

D: TRBD2
V: TRBV19
size: -
J: TRBJ2-3
CDR3: CASSTRFGTGGSDTQYF
DNA: TGTGCCAGTAGTACCCGCTTCGGGACGGGGGGATCAGATACGCAGTATTTT

D: TRBD1
V: TRBV5-1
size: -
J: TRBJ1-6
CDR3: CASSRDRGNSPLHF
DNA: TGCGCCAGCAGTAGGGACAGAGGGAATTCACCCCTCCACTTT

D: -
V: TRBV5-4
size: once
J: TRBJ1-1
CDR3: CASSQDTNTEAFF
DNA: TGTGCCAGCAGCCAGGACACGAACACTGAAGCTTTCTTT

D: TRBD1
V: TRBV10-1
size: -
J: TRBJ1-6
CDR3: CASSSGTGNSPLHF
DNA: TGCGCCAGCAGTTCCGGGACAGGGAATTCACCCCTCCACTTT

D: -
V: TRBV5-8
size: -
J: TRBJ1-5
CDR3: CASSGGTAYSNQPQHF
DNA: TGTGCCAGCAGCGGGGGGACGGCTTATAGCAATCAGCCCCAGCATTTT

D: -
V: TRBV29-1
size: -
J: TRBJ1-1
CDR3: CSVNQMNTEAFF
DNA: TGCAGCGTAAACCAGATGAACACTGAAGCTTTCTTT

D: -
V: TRBV6-5
size: few
J: TRBJ1-2
CDR3: CASSGGTFPLEGYTF
DNA: TGTGCCAGCAGCGGGGGGACCTTCCCACTGGAAGGCTACACCTTC

D: -
V: TRBV3-1/TRBV3-2
size: -
J: TRBJ2-2
CDR3: CATRGTGELFF
DNA: TGTGCCACCCGAGGTACCGGGGAGCTGTTTTTT

D: -
V: TRBV5-4
size: once
J: TRBJ1-1
CDR3: CASSLGIGEDTEAFF
DNA: TGTGCCAGCAGCTTGGGAATAGGGGAGGACACTGAAGCTTTCTTT

D: -
V: TRBV19
size: -
J: TRBJ1-1
CDR3: CASNSPRTENTEAFF
DNA: TGTGCCAGTAATTCTCCTCGGACAGAGAACACTGAAGCTTTCTTT

D: -
V: TRBV19
size: -
J: TRBJ2-5
CDR3: CASSAPGGGLETQYF
DNA: TGTGCCAGTAGTGCCCCTGGGGGGGGGCTAGAGACCCAGTACTTC

D: TRBD1
V: TRBV5-6
size: -
J: TRBJ1-5
CDR3: CASSLRTGGNQPQHF
DNA: TGTGCCAGCAGCTTAAGGACAGGGGGAAATCAGCCCCAGCATTTT

D: TRBD1
V: TRBV29-1
size: -
J: TRBJ1-1
CDR3: CSVGKGGSWTEAFF
DNA: TGCAGCGTTGGGAAAGGGGGCTCGTGGACTGAAGCTTTCTTT

D: -
V: TRBV5-6
size: -
J: TRBJ2-1
CDR3: CASSLVVDYAYNEQFF
DNA: TGTGCCAGCAGCTTGGTAGTGGACTATGCCTACAATGAGCAGTTCTTC

D: TRBD2
V: TRBV7-9
size: few
J: TRBJ2-1
CDR3: CASSSLAGISGKQFF
DNA: TGTGCCAGCAGCTCTCTAGCGGGAATCTCAGGGAAGCAGTTCTTC

D: -
V: TRBV30
size: once
J: TRBJ1-2
CDR3: CAWTVGGTGYTF
DNA: TGTGCCTGGACCGTGGGAGGGACTGGCTACACCTTC

D: -
V: TRBV19
size: -
J: TRBJ1-6
CDR3: CASSIDDRNSPLHF
DNA: TGTGCCAGTAGTATAGATGACAGGAATTCACCCCTCCACTTT

D: TRBD1
V: TRBV28
size: once
J: TRBJ1-1
CDR3: CASRLGQMNTEAFF
DNA: TGTGCCAGCAGATTGGGACAGATGAACACTGAAGCTTTCTTT

D: -
V: TRBV24-1
size: -
J: TRBJ2-1
CDR3: CATSDRIRGSYNEQFF
DNA: TGTGCCACCAGTGATCGGATACGGGGTTCCTACAATGAGCAGTTCTTC

D: -
V: TRBV2
size: many
J: TRBJ1-5
CDR3: CASSVGSGENQPQHF
DNA: TGTGCCAGCAGTGTTGGTTCAGGGGAGAATCAGCCCCAGCATTTT

D: -
V: TRBV5-5
size: -
J: TRBJ1-2
CDR3: CASSPAAALNYGYTF
DNA: TGTGCCAGCAGCCCGGCGGCTGCCCTTAACTATGGCTACACCTTC

D: -
V: TRBV29-1
size: -
J: TRBJ1-1
CDR3: CSGGTENTEAFF
DNA: TGCAGCGGCGGGACGGAAAACACTGAAGCTTTCTTT

D: TRBD1
V: TRBV29-1
size: few
J: TRBJ1-3
CDR3: CSVEEVPGGSGNTIYF
DNA: TGCAGCGTTGAAGAGGTCCCAGGGGGCTCTGGAAACACCATATATTTT

D: TRBD2
V: TRBV10-2
size: -
J: TRBJ2-7
CDR3: CASKLAGPREQYF
DNA: TGCGCCAGCAAACTAGCGGGCCCTCGGGAGCAGTACTTC

D: -
V: TRBV29-1
size: -
J: TRBJ2-5
CDR3: CSVEDDLRQGINF
DNA: TGCAGCGTTGAAGATGATCTCAGGCAGGGGATCAACTTC

D: -
V: TRBV5-1
size: -
J: TRBJ2-7
CDR3: CASSADGSSYEQYF
DNA: TGCGCCAGCAGCGCGGACGGGAGCTCCTACGAGCAGTACTTC

D: -
V: TRBV29-1
size: -
J: TRBJ1-1
CDR3: CSTGGDTEAFF
DNA: TGCAGCACAGGAGGGGACACTGAAGCTTTCTTT

D: -
V: TRBV12-3/TRBV12-4
size: -
J: TRBJ2-5
CDR3: CASRDFRSETQYF
DNA: TGTGCCAGCAGGGACTTTAGGTCCGAGACCCAGTACTTC

D: TRBD1
V: TRBV3-1/TRBV3-2
size: -
J: TRBJ1-2
CDR3: CASSHPGQGAYGYTF
DNA: TGTGCCAGCAGCCACCCGGGACAGGGGGCTTATGGCTACACCTTC

D: -
V: TRBV3-1/TRBV3-2
size: -
J: TRBJ2-3
CDR3: CASSQDRRGGVTDTQYF
DNA: TGTGCCAGCAGCCAAGATCGCCGAGGGGGGGTCACAGATACGCAGTATTTT

D: TRBD1
V: TRBV5-6
size: once
J: TRBJ1-5
CDR3: CASSLGIGGSNQPQHF
DNA: TGTGCCAGCAGCTTGGGTATAGGGGGCTCGAATCAGCCCCAGCATTTT

D: -
V: TRBV27
size: few
J: TRBJ1-1
CDR3: CASSWDSLNGNTEAFF
DNA: TGTGCCAGCAGTTGGGACTCCTTGAACGGGAACACTGAAGCTTTCTTT

D: TRBD1
V: TRBV7-9
size: -
J: TRBJ2-1
CDR3: CASSSDRGADNEQFF
DNA: TGTGCCAGCAGCTCTGACAGGGGGGCGGACAATGAGCAGTTCTTC

D: TRBD1
V: TRBV5-1
size: -
J: TRBJ1-1
CDR3: CASKDRTGNTEAFF
DNA: TGCGCCAGCAAGGATAGGACAGGGAACACTGAAGCTTTCTTT

D: TRBD2
V: TRBV30
size: -
J: TRBJ2-1
CDR3: CAGTPGLAGGGEQFF
DNA: TGTGCCGGAACACCGGGACTAGCGGGGGGTGGTGAGCAGTTCTTC

D: TRBD1
V: TRBV7-3
size: -
J: TRBJ2-2
CDR3: CASSPPPMGVRGTGELFF
DNA: TGTGCCAGCAGCCCCCCTCCAATGGGCGTCAGGGGGACCGGGGAGCTGTTTTTT

D: -
V: TRBV3-1/TRBV3-2
size: -
J: TRBJ1-6
CDR3: CASSQVGRNSPLHF
DNA: TGTGCCAGCAGCCAAGTAGGGAGGAATTCACCCCTCCACTTT

D: TRBD1
V: TRBV30
size: -
J: TRBJ2-1
CDR3: CAWGPGQGHEQFF
DNA: TGTGCCTGGGGCCCGGGACAGGGTCATGAGCAGTTCTTC

D: -
V: TRBV7-2
size: once
J: TRBJ2-7
CDR3: CASSLGVARYEQYF
DNA: TGTGCCAGCAGCTTAGGGGTAGCGCGCTACGAGCAGTACTTC

D: -
V: TRBV5-1
size: -
J: TRBJ1-2
CDR3: CASSADLPGQEGVRHYGYTF
DNA: TGCGCCAGCAGCGCTGATTTACCGGGACAAGAGGGGGTAAGGCACTATGGCTACACCTTC

D: TRBD2
V: TRBV28
size: -
J: TRBJ2-5
CDR3: CASSSPTSGRAGETQYF
DNA: TGTGCCAGCAGTTCCCCGACTAGCGGGAGGGCCGGGGAGACCCAGTACTTC

D: -
V: TRBV20-1
size: -
J: TRBJ2-7
CDR3: CSARTTYEQYF
DNA: TGCAGTGCTAGAACAACCTACGAGCAGTACTTC

D: TRBD1
V: TRBV6-6
size: once
J: TRBJ2-1
CDR3: CASSITGGSYNEQFF
DNA: TGTGCCAGCAGTATAACAGGGGGTTCCTACAATGAGCAGTTCTTC

D: -
V: TRBV19
size: once
J: TRBJ1-3
CDR3: CASSPGFSGNTIYF
DNA: TGTGCCAGTAGTCCAGGGTTCTCTGGAAACACCATATATTTT

D: -
V: TRBV7-9
size: -
J: TRBJ2-7
CDR3: CASSSIAGQYEQYF
DNA: TGTGCCAGCAGCTCAATTGCCGGACAGTACGAGCAGTACTTC